Listed below are T cell receptor beta chains from one sample, sequenced in a study of blood T cell repertoires in COVID-19. The method was immunoSEQ multiplex PCR; TCRdb's version includes in-frame clones alone and lacks a portion of them. The table has about 130,000 clones, about 79% seen once. The specimen was PBMCs or T cells enriched from blood (not recorded which). These receptors came from a man aged 45-65 years who had recovered from COVID-19. CDR3s leave out the opening cysteine and the closing phenylalanine or tryptophan. D genes are given only for firm matches.

d_call v_call cdr3_aa
NA TRBV27 ASSLGAGFNEQF
NA TRBV2 ASTDSPNSPLH
NA TRBV6-6 ASANYEGYGYT
NA TRBV30 AWSVNGRGNSPLH
NA TRBV6-5 ASSYSGGVMNTEAF
TRBD2 TRBV29-1 SGAGGGQETQY
NA TRBV11-2 ASSLEFPGATEAF
TRBD1 TRBV5-1 ASSQTGGSPLH
NA TRBV6-6 ASSYSPSLGNEQF
TRBD2 TRBV19 ASSPDSGGTQETQY
NA TRBV6-5 ASSKSGQRNQPQH
NA TRBV5-1 ASSLSPGEGQPQH
TRBD1 TRBV9 ASSVDPRQGEAF
NA TRBV2 ASSTTGLLNEKLF
TRBD1 TRBV5-5 ASSLDGTGLGNTIY
NA TRBV23-1 ASSQSRDGAGEAF